One sample yielded the 29 T cell receptor beta chains listed below, sequenced in a study of blood T cell repertoires in COVID-19. The assay was immunoSEQ multiplex PCR, and TCRdb's table has in-frame clones only and misses some. The sample yields approximately 400,000 clones, roughly nine tenths seen once. The sample taken for sequencing was PBMCs or T cells enriched from blood (not recorded which). The receptors originated from a woman aged 40 to 50 who had been exposed to COVID-19.

This clone has a single count. This rearrangement joins TRBV7-9 to TRBJ1-4, with 8 bases fitting TRBD1. V was pared by 5 bases and J by 8 bases, with 13 bases of the junction left unmatched. The CDR3 is 16 residues long. In germline, CDR1 is SEHNR, CDR2 FQNEAQ (reference sequence). CDR3 sequence (DNA): TGTGCCAGCAGCCAACAGCGGACAGGGCCTGGCGAAAAACTGTTTTTT. Translated: CASSQQRTGPGEKLFF.

The chain joins TRBV27 to TRBJ2-7; D may be TRBD2 (7 bases). V was clipped by 6 bases and J by 6 bases, with 18 bases between them. This CDR3 region has 14 residues. Germline loops: CDR1 MNHEY, CDR2 SMNVEV (reference sequence). The CDR3 region has the DNA TGTGCCAGCAGCGGGGGAGGGGCAGGGGCCGAGCAGTACTTC. Amino acids: CASSGGGAGAEQYF.

V gene TRBV15 combines with J gene TRBJ1-4; TRBD1 agrees at 7 bases. The V gene end was trimmed by 3 bases and the J gene end by 7 bases; junction bases not matched to a gene: 8. The CDR3 has 15 amino acids. Germline V gene lookup returns CDR1 LNHNV and CDR2 YYDKDF (reference sequence). The CDR3 nucleotides are TGTGCCACCAGCAGGACGGGACAGAGTTCTGAAAAACTGTTTTTT. It specifies CATSRTGQSSEKLFF.

The chain uses TRBV30 and TRBJ2-1; 13 nucleotides agree with TRBD2. This CDR3 region has 17 residues. Germline assignment: CDR1 GTSNPN and CDR2 SVGIG (reference sequence). With V trimmed by 1 base and J by 5 bases, 8 bases remained unmatched. In DNA form, the CDR3 reads TGTGCCTGGAGTGCCGCGCGGACTAGCGGGAGCAACAATGAGCAGTTCTTC. Encoded protein: CAWSAARTSGSNNEQFF.

This clone appeared once. This chain links TRBV19 with TRBJ2-5; perhaps TRBD1 as D (6 bases). V lost 6 bases and J 1 base, leaving 30 bases between the germline ends. Germline loops: CDR1 LNHDA, CDR2 SQIVND (reference sequence). The CDR3 is 20 amino acids. In nucleotides, the CDR3 is TGTGCCAGTAGCTTGGACCACGTGGGACAAAAACTGGGGATCCAAGAGACCCAGTACTTC. It encodes CASSLDHVGQKLGIQETQYF.

V and J are TRBV19 and TRBJ1-1; a possible D gene is TRBD1 (5 bases). V was clipped by 4 bases and J by 1 base, with 7 bases between them. The germline CDR1 and CDR2 sequences are LNHDA and SQIVND (reference sequence). The CDR3 loop spans 13 amino acids. CDR3 DNA: TGTGCCAGTAGTAGTCAGGGGAACACTGAAGCTTTCTTT. As protein: CASSSQGNTEAFF.

J is TRBJ1-2 and V is TRBV27, with 7 bases identical to TRBD1. The V segment lost 5 bases and the J segment 3 bases; nucleotides outside the gene matches: 3. Germline CDR1 MNHEY, CDR2 SMNVEV (reference sequence). The CDR3 has 13 amino acids. The CDR3: CASSTRGDYGYTF. The CDR3 bases are TGTGCCAGCAGTACCAGGGGGGACTATGGCTACACCTTC.

The J gene is TRBJ2-3, the V gene TRBV3-1 (or the pseudogene TRBV3-2); weak D call: TRBD2 (7 bases). V lost 5 bases to trimming and J lost 1 base, with 16 bases between them. This CDR3 region has 16 residues. The germline CDR1 and CDR2 sequences are LGHDT and YNNKEL (reference sequence). CDR3 residues: CASSSTGGRGTDTQYF. The CDR3 coding sequence is TGTGCCAGCAGCTCCACCGGGGGGCGCGGCACAGATACGCAGTATTTT.

This clone was seen once. The chain combines TRBV19 with TRBJ1-2; TRBD1 agrees at 7 bases. The junction had 7 bases not matched to a gene; V was cut back by 6 bases and J by 0 bases. CDR3 length: 15 amino acids. Germline V lookup: CDR1 LNHDA, CDR2 SQIVND (reference sequence). In nucleotides, the CDR3 is TGTGCCAGTAGACCCTCCGGGACAGCTAACTATGGCTACACCTTC. Residues: CASRPSGTANYGYTF.

The V gene is TRBV6-1, the J gene TRBJ1-4; D gene ambiguous. Between the trimmed V and J ends, which lost 3 bases and 7 bases, there was a span of 15 bases. The CDR3 has 15 amino acids. Germline V lookup: CDR1 MNHNS, CDR2 SASEGT. In DNA, the CDR3 is TGTGCCAGCAGTGACCGGTCCTCCGGAGGTGAAAAACTGTTTTTT. It encodes CASSDRSSGGEKLFF.

The genes are TRBV10-1 and TRBJ1-1; maybe TRBD1 (5 bases). Deletions cut 2 bases from V and 3 bases from J, with 13 bases between. The germline gives CDR1 WNHNN, CDR2 SYGVQD (reference sequence). The CDR3 runs to 15 residues. The CDR3 loop reads CASSEAVLRDTEAFF. CDR3 nucleotide sequence: TGCGCCAGCAGTGAGGCGGTCCTCAGGGACACTGAAGCTTTCTTT.

Of note for this clone: Compared with germline, one end of the junction differs, possibly owing to a read error. The V and J genes are TRBV4-3 and TRBJ2-6; maybe TRBD1 (5 bases). Germline assignment: CDR1 LGHNA and CDR2 YSLEER. The CDR3 has 19 residues. The CDR3 coding sequence is TGCGCCAGCAGCCAAGATCCGCCCTCTTCTTACTCTGGGGCCAACGTTCTGACTTTC. It is translated as CASSQDPPSSYSGANVLTF.

The chain joins TRBV9 to TRBJ1-3; D call uncertain. In germline, CDR1 is SGDLS, CDR2 YYNGEE. V was trimmed by 1 base and J by 2 bases, leaving 13 bases between them. This CDR3 has 16 amino acids. CDR3 nucleotide sequence: TGTGCCAGCAGCGTATTACCGGAGCCTGCTGGAAACACCATATATTTT. It encodes CASSVLPEPAGNTIYF. Combining the CDR3 with reference TRBV9 and TRBJ1-3 gives the whole variable domain DSGVTQTPKHLITATGQRVTLRCSPRSGDLSVYWYQQSLDQGLQFLIQYYNGEERAKGNILERFSAQQFPDLHSELNLSSLELGDSALYFCASSVLPEPAGNTIYFGEGSWLTVV.

This clone has just one count. The rearrangement links TRBV19 to TRBJ1-5; D unclear. The CDR3 extends over 14 amino acids. Germline V gene sequence: CDR1 LNHDA, CDR2 SQIVND (reference sequence). Trimming removed 0 bases at V and 1 base at J, with 4 bases between. CDR3 bases: TGTGCCAGTAGTATAGAGCGGAGCAATCAGCCCCAGCATTTT. It is translated as CASSIERSNQPQHF.

The genes are TRBV5-1 and TRBJ1-2; TRBD1 might be the D (5 bases). V lost 0 bases and J 2 bases, leaving 11 bases between the germline ends. CDR3 size: 15 residues. Per the germline V gene, CDR1 is SGHRS and CDR2 is YFSETQ. This chain's CDR3 is CASSLEREGNYGYTF. The CDR3 coding sequence is TGCGCCAGCAGCTTGGAAAGGGAGGGGAACTATGGCTACACCTTC. Full variable domain (missing parts from reference TRBV5-1 and TRBJ1-2): KAGVTQTPRYLIKTRGQQVTLSCSPISGHRSVSWYQQTPGQGLQFLFEYFSETQRNKGNFPGRFSGRQFSNSRSEMNVSTLELGDSALYLCASSLEREGNYGYTFGSGTRLTVV.

V is TRBV19 and J is TRBJ2-7, with 9 bases lining up with TRBD1. The CDR3 has 16 amino acids. The trim removed 3 bases at V and 0 bases at J, leaving 6 bases unmatched. Germline lookup yields CDR1 LNHDA and CDR2 SQIVND (reference sequence). The CDR3 sequence: CASSISWDRDSYEQYF. The DNA of the CDR3 is TGTGCCAGTAGTATTAGTTGGGACAGGGACTCCTACGAGCAGTACTTC. The full variable domain, completed using reference TRBV19 and TRBJ2-7, is DGGITQSPKYLFRKEGQNVTLSCEQNLNHDAMYWYRQDPGQGLRLIYYSQIVNDFQKGDIAEGYSVSREKKESFPLTVTSAQKNPTAFYLCASSISWDRDSYEQYFGPGTRLTVT.

V is TRBV11-2 and J is TRBJ1-3; D gene uncertain. The CDR3 totals 16 residues. V was trimmed by 5 bases and J by 4 bases, leaving 18 bases between them. Germline V gives CDR1 SGHAT, CDR2 FQNNGV. The chain's CDR3 is CASSREDLLVGNTIYF. The CDR3 nucleotides read TGTGCCAGCAGCCGAGAGGATCTCCTCGTAGGAAACACCATATATTTT.

The CDR3 DNA reads TGTGCCAGCAGTGCGCGGGGGGGCCCTCGAGAGCAGTACTTC. Residues: CASSARGGPREQYF. V gene TRBV2 combines with J gene TRBJ2-7; 9 bases match TRBD2. The CDR3 totals 14 residues. The germline gives CDR1 SNHLY, CDR2 FYNNEI. V lost 4 bases, J lost 7 bases, and 8 bases stayed unmatched. Full variable domain (missing parts from reference TRBV2 and TRBJ2-7): EPEVTQTPSHQVTQMGQEVILRCVPISNHLYFYWYRQILGQKVEFLVSFYNNEISEKSEIFDDQFSVERPDGSNFTLKIRSTKLEDSAMYFCASSARGGPREQYFGPGTRLTVT.

This rearrangement joins TRBV7-8 to TRBJ1-3; 7 bases fit TRBD1. This CDR3 comprises 17 residues. The junction had 10 bases not matched to a gene; V was cut back by 5 bases and J by 0 bases. CDR1 is SGHVS, CDR2 FQNEAQ, per germline. The CDR3 nucleotides are TGTGCCAGCAGCACCAGAACAGGGGCTCTCTCTGGAAACACCATATATTTT. Amino acid sequence: CASSTRTGALSGNTIYF.

This clone occurred once. This rearrangement joins TRBV9 to TRBJ1-2; D gene ambiguous. Trimming took 2 bases from V and 2 from J, leaving 13 bases between them. The CDR3 has 15 residues. Germline loops: CDR1 SGDLS, CDR2 YYNGEE. This CDR3 is CASSVSSHRNYGYTF. The CDR3 DNA sequence: TGTGCCAGCAGCGTGTCTAGCCACCGAAACTATGGCTACACCTTC. The entire variable domain, with the rest obtained from reference TRBV9 and TRBJ1-2, is as follows: DSGVTQTPKHLITATGQRVTLRCSPRSGDLSVYWYQQSLDQGLQFLIQYYNGEERAKGNILERFSAQQFPDLHSELNLSSLELGDSALYFCASSVSSHRNYGYTFGSGTRLTVV.

The chain recombines TRBV5-6 with TRBJ2-7; no clear D gene. Germline lookup yields CDR1 SGHDT and CDR2 YYEEEE. The CDR3 contains 12 residues. V was trimmed by 4 bases and J by 6 bases, leaving 11 bases between them. The CDR3 region is CASSRSPLEQYF. The CDR3 DNA is TGTGCCAGCAGCCGGTCCCCCCTCGAGCAGTACTTC. Filled out from reference TRBV5-6 and TRBJ2-7, the complete variable domain reads DAGVTQSPTHLIKTRGQQVTLRCSPKSGHDTVSWYQQALGQGPQFIFQYYEEEERQRGNFPDRFSGHQFPNYSSELNVNALLLGDSALYLCASSRSPLEQYFGPGTRLTVT.

V and J are TRBV12-3 or TRBV12-4 and TRBJ1-3; the match to TRBD1 covers 8 bases. The CDR3 has 13 residues. Trimming removed 6 bases from V and 6 bases from J; junction bases left unmatched: 4. The CDR3 nucleotides are TGTGCCAGCAGCCAGGGGGCTGTAAACACCATATATTTT. It specifies CASSQGAVNTIYF.

The chain uses TRBV27 and TRBJ1-2; 8 bases fit TRBD1. The CDR3 spans 17 residues. Losses at the gene ends were 4 bases for V and 4 bases for J; bases not matched to a gene: 14. Per germline, CDR1 MNHEY and CDR2 SMNVEV (reference sequence). The CDR3 protein is CASSSAGTGRLFYGYTF. The CDR3 DNA reads as TGTGCCAGCAGTTCAGCCGGGACAGGCCGTCTTTTCTATGGCTACACCTTC.

The V call is TRBV5-4, the J call TRBJ2-3, with 7 bases aligning to TRBD2. The length of the CDR3 is 14 residues. The V gene's germline CDR1 is SGHNT and CDR2 YYREEE (reference sequence). The V segment lost 4 bases and the J segment 1 base; nucleotides outside the gene matches: 3. The CDR3 protein is CASSPGGGTDTQYF. CDR3 sequence (DNA): TGTGCCAGCAGCCCGGGGGGAGGCACAGATACGCAGTATTTT.

V gene TRBV5-1 combines with J gene TRBJ2-7; 7 bases line up with TRBD1. Germline V gives CDR1 SGHRS, CDR2 YFSETQ. Trimming cost V 4 bases and J 1 base; bases outside gene matches: 8. The CDR3 is made up of 15 amino acids. The CDR3 spells CASSPGTVPSYEQYF. CDR3 nucleotides: TGCGCCAGCAGCCCGGGGACAGTCCCGTCCTACGAGCAGTACTTC.

The chain carries TRBV7-2 and TRBJ2-3; 9 bases are shared with TRBD2. Per the germline V gene, CDR1 is SGHTA and CDR2 is FQGNSA. V gave up 5 bases and J gave up 2 bases; unmatched junction bases: 2. This CDR3 has 14 residues. CDR3 bases: TGTGCCAGCAGCCCTAGCGGGAACACAGATACGCAGTATTTT. This codes for CASSPSGNTDTQYF.

This clone was detected a few times. The V gene is TRBV5-6, the J gene TRBJ1-6; D remains ambiguous. From germline, CDR1 is SGHDT and CDR2 YYEEEE. Trimming stripped 4 bases from V and 0 bases from J, with 14 bases between. CDR3 size: 17 residues. As DNA, the CDR3 is TGTGCCAGCAGCCTGGGGAGGAGAAGCTCCTATAATTCACCCCTCCACTTT. This sequence encodes CASSLGRRSSYNSPLHF.

V is TRBV18 and J is TRBJ2-7; D perhaps matches TRBD2 (5 bases). Trimming stripped 3 bases from V and 1 base from J, with 19 bases between. The CDR3 is made up of 17 amino acids. The V gene's germline CDR1 is KGHSH and CDR2 LQKENI. The CDR3 nucleotides read TGTGCCAGCTCACCCCTACCACTCGGGGTGGGATCCTACGAGCAGTACTTC. It codes for CASSPLPLGVGSYEQYF.

The chain carries TRBV6-2 or TRBV6-3 and TRBJ2-2; 9 bases are a match to TRBD1. CDR1 and CDR2 from the germline V gene are MNHEY and SVGEGT. V lost 4 bases and J lost 6; bases outside the gene matches: 12. The CDR3 totals 17 residues. CDR3 protein: CASSWNTGGGFAGELFF. Written as DNA, the CDR3 is TGTGCCAGCAGTTGGAACACAGGGGGCGGTTTTGCCGGGGAGCTGTTTTTT.